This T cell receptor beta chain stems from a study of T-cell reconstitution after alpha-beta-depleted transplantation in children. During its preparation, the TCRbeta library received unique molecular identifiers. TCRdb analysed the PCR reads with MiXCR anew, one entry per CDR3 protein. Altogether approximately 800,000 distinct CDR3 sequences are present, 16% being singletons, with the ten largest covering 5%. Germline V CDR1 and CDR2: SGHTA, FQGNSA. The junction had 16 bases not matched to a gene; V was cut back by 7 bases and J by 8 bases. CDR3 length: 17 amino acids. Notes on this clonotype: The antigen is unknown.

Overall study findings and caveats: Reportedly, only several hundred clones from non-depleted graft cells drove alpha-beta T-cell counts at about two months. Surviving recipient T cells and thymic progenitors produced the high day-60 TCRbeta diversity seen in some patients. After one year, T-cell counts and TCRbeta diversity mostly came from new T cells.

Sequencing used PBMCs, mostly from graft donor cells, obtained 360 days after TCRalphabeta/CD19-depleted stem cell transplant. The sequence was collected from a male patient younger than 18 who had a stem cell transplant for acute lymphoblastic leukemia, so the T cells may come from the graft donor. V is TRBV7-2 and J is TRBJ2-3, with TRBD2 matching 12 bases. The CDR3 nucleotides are TGTGCCAGCAACTTGACGCCGGGACTAGCGGGTTCTGGTACGCAGTATTTT. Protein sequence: CASNLTPGLAGSGTQYF.